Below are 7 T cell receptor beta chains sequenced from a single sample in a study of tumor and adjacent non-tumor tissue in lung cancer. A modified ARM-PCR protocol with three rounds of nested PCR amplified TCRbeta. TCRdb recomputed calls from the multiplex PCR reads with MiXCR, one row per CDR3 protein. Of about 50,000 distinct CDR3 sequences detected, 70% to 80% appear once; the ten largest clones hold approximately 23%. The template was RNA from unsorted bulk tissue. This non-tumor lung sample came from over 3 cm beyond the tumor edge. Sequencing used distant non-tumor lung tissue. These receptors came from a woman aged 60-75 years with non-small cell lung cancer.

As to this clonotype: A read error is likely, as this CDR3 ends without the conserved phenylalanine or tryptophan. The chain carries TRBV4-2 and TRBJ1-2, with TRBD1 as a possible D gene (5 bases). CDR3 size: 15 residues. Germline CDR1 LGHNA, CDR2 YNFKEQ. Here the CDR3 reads CPSSQDGTSNYGYTL. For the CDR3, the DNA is TGTCCCAGCAGCCAGGACGGGACCTCTAACTATGGTTACACCTTA.

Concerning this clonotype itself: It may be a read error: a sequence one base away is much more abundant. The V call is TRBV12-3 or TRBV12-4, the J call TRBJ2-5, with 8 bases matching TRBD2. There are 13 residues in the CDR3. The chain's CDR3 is CVSTGGGHETQYF. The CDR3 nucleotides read TGTGTCAGCACCGGGGGGGGGCACGAGACCCAGTACTTC.

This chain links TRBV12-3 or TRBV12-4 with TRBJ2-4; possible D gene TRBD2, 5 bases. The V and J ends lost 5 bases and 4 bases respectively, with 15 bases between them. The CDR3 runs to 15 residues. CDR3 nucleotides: TGTGCCAGCAGTGCAAGAGGGAGTGGTAAAAACATTCAGTACTTC. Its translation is CASSARGSGKNIQYF.

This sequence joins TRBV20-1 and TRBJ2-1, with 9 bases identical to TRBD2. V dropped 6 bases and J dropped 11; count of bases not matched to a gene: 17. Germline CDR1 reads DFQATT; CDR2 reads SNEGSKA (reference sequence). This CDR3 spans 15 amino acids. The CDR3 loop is CSALATSGKRNKQFF. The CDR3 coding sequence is TGCAGTGCCCTTGCGACTAGCGGTAAACGAAATAAGCAGTTCTTC.

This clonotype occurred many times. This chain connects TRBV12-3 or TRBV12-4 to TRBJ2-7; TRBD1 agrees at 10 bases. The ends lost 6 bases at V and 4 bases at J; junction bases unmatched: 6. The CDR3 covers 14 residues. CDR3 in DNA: TGTGCCAGCAGCCACTGGGACAGGGGTTACGAGCAGTACTTC. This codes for CASSHWDRGYEQYF.

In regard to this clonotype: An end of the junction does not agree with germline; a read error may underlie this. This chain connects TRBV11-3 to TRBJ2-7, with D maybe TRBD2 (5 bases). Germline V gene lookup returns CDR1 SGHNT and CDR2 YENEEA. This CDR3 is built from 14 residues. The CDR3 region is CASSLDTGIHEQNF. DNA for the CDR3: TGTGCCAGCAGCTTAGATACGGGAATCCACGAGCAGAACTTC.

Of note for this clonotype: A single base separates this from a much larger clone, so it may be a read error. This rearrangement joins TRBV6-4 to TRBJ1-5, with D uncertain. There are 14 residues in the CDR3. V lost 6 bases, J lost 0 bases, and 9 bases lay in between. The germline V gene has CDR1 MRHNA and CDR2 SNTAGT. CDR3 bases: TGTGCCAGCAGCCCCATCTATAGCAATCAGCCCCAGCATTTT. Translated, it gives CASSPIYSNQPQHF.